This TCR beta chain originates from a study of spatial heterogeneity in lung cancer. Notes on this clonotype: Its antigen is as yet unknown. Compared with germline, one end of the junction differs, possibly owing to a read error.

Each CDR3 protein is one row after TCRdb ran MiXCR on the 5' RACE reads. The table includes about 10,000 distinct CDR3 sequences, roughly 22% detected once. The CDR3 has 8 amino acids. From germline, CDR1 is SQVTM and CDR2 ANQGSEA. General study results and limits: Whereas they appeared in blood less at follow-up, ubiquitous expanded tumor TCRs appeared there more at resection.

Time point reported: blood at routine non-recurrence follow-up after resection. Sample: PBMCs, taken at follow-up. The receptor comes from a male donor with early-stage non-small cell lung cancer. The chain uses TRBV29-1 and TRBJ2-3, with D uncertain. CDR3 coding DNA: TGCAGCGTTGAATCGGGTTTTTTT. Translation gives CSVESGFF.